The subject of this entry is one T cell receptor (beta chain). What it binds is not known. Other DNA sequences within the sample encode an identical CDR3. The sample is drawn from a study of beta chain features in type 1 diabetes. Study-level points and caveats: In all four CD4+ subsets, TCRB CDR3 length was significantly, moderately reduced in type 1 diabetes. VDJ junctions from type 1 diabetes patients carried fewer insertions and larger deletions. Unsettled here was the matter of whether HLA type influences TCRB rearrangement.

cDNA synthesis used the whole RNA isolate, giving expressed TCRB sequences. Method: immunoSEQ multiplex PCR; TCRdb's copy keeps in-frame clones and lacks some. The repertoire includes roughly 150,000 clones, approximately 9% of them detected once, and about 0.5% sits in the top ten. V shed 0 bases and J shed 4 bases, with 9 bases lying between them. CDR3 length equals 13 residues. Germline V gene data show CDR1 as GTSNPN and CDR2 as SVGIG (reference sequence). The sequenced sample was central memory CD4+ T cells from blood. This chain uses TRBV30 with TRBJ1-2; the D gene is possibly TRBD1 (5 bases). The receptor was derived from a woman between 18 and 29 years old with type 1 diabetes. In DNA form, the CDR3 reads TGTGCCTGGAGTGTGGGGCCCCCCTATGGCTACACCTTC. Protein: CAWSVGPPYGYTF.